The entry below describes one TCR beta chain. This entry belongs to a study of regulatory T cells in long-lasting Graves disease. Through Arm-PCR of CDR3 regions and iRepertoire HTBI primers, TCR beta libraries were built. Via MiXCR, TCRdb re-called the multiplex PCR reads, giving one row per CDR3 protein. The table has some 280,000 distinct CDR3 sequences, around 21% seen once. Between the trimmed V and J ends, which lost 2 bases and 4 bases, there was a span of 11 bases. There are 15 residues in the CDR3. Germline CDR1 MNHEY, CDR2 SVGEGT. Time point denoted: persistent/refractory GD, antithyroid drugs over 5 years with positive TRAb. PBMC-extracted RNA yielded the TCR library.

The origin of this receptor is a female donor with Graves disease. Specimen: peripheral blood mononuclear cells (PBMCs), collected when the disease was refractory, from a patient treated with antithyroid drugs. The chain carries TRBV6-2 or TRBV6-3 and TRBJ2-2; D tentatively reads TRBD1 or TRBD2 (7 bases each). The CDR3 sequence is CASSYTGEGTGELFF. The DNA of the CDR3 is TGTGCCAGCAGTTACACAGGGGAGGGCACCGGGGAGCTGTTTTTT.